Below, 13 T cell receptor beta chains from the same sample are listed, as sequenced in a study of T cells in Graves' hyperthyroidism and ophthalmopathy. RNA transcripts gave rise to amplified TCR beta CDR3 regions. The HTBI primer set served for first-round RT-PCR of the TCR CDR3. TCRdb called the multiplex PCR reads again in MiXCR, with one record for every CDR3 protein. This table holds hundreds of thousands of distinct CDR3 sequences, over 15% found once. Sequenced input: blood. These receptor sequences come from an older woman with Graves' ophthalmopathy.

The chain employs TRBV28 and TRBJ2-1; TRBD1 is a possible D gene (5 bases). Trimming left V 6 bases short and J 0 bases short, with 9 bases between. The CDR3 length is 14 residues. CDR1 and CDR2 from the germline V gene are MDHEN and SYDVKM. The CDR3, as DNA: TGTGCCAGCAGCTGGACAAGCTCCTACAATGAGCAGTTCTTC. This gives the protein CASSWTSSYNEQFF. Full variable domain (missing parts from reference TRBV28 and TRBJ2-1): DVKVTQSSRYLVKRTGEKVFLECVQDMDHENMFWYRQDPGLGLRLIYFSYDVKMKEKGDIPEGYSVSREKKERFSLILESASTNQTSMYLCASSWTSSYNEQFFGPGTRLTVL.

The chain carries TRBV5-1 and TRBJ2-2, with D possibly TRBD2 on 6 matching bases. The CDR3 is 16 amino acids. V was cut by 5 bases and J by 0 bases, with 14 bases left in between. CDR1 SGHRS and CDR2 YFSETQ come from the germline V gene. The CDR3 here is CASRLAGTSNTGELFF. In nucleotides, the CDR3 is TGCGCCAGCAGACTCGCAGGGACTTCGAACACCGGGGAGCTGTTTTTT.

The V gene is TRBV12-3 or TRBV12-4, the J gene TRBJ2-3; the match to TRBD1 covers 7 bases. V gave up 6 bases and J gave up 4 bases; unmatched junction bases: 10. The CDR3 totals 15 residues. This CDR3 reads CASSLVGQGADTQYF. CDR3 coding DNA: TGTGCCAGCAGCTTGGTCGGCCAGGGGGCAGATACGCAGTATTTT.

In its sample, this clonotype was seen many times. This rearrangement joins TRBV28 to TRBJ2-3; 8 nucleotides align to TRBD2. Trimming cost V 2 bases and J 6 bases; bases outside gene matches: 7. This CDR3 has 15 residues. Germline V gene data show CDR1 as MDHEN and CDR2 as SYDVKM. The CDR3 loop is CASSLGAGVADTQYF. The CDR3 coding sequence is TGTGCCAGCAGTTTAGGAGCGGGAGTGGCGGATACGCAGTATTTT.

This clonotype showed up just a few times. The chain combines TRBV7-9 with TRBJ2-6; 10 nucleotides line up with TRBD1. This CDR3 region has 15 residues. Germline V gene lookup returns CDR1 SEHNR and CDR2 FQNEAQ (reference sequence). J gave up 8 bases and V 4 bases, and 5 bases lay outside the gene matches. The CDR3 loop reads CASSYDRGPSNVLTF. The CDR3 coding sequence is TGTGCCAGCAGCTACGACAGGGGGCCCTCCAACGTCCTGACTTTC. The whole variable domain, remainder taken from reference TRBV7-9 and TRBJ2-6, is DTGVSQNPRHKITKRGQNVTFRCDPISEHNRLYWYRQTLGQGPEFLTYFQNEAQLEKSRLLSDRFSAERPKGSFSTLEIQRTEQGDSAMYLCASSYDRGPSNVLTFGAGSRLTVL.

This clonotype appeared many times. The chain combines TRBV5-5 with TRBJ2-7, with a weak D call TRBD2 (6 bases). Germline lookup yields CDR1 SGHKS and CDR2 YYEKEE (reference sequence). Trimming shortened V by 4 bases and J by 2 bases, and 10 bases separated the two germline ends. The CDR3 covers 13 residues. For the CDR3, the DNA is TGTGCCAGCAGCGCGGGACGGGCCTACGAGCAGTACTTC. Protein sequence: CASSAGRAYEQYF.

This chain links TRBV29-1 with TRBJ2-3; D might be TRBD2 (7 bases). CDR3 length: 13 amino acids. Germline V gene data show CDR1 as SQVTM and CDR2 as ANQGSEA. Trimming cost V 7 bases and J 5 bases, with 16 bases left between them. CDR3 nucleotides: TGCAGCGAAAGGAGGGGGGGCCGAGATACGCAGTATTTT. It encodes CSERRGGRDTQYF.

This clonotype was seen at least ten times. The V call is TRBV5-1, the J call TRBJ2-2; TRBD1 aligns across 7 bases. Germline V lookup: CDR1 SGHRS, CDR2 YFSETQ. V was pared by 4 bases and J by 2 bases, with 5 bases of the junction left unmatched. This CDR3 contains 15 residues. CDR3 sequence reads: CASSPRDSNTGELFF. CDR3 DNA sequence: TGCGCCAGCAGCCCTCGGGACAGTAACACCGGGGAGCTGTTTTTT.

This clonotype appeared many times. The rearrangement uses TRBV2 and TRBJ2-7, with D unclear. Germline V CDR1 and CDR2: SNHLY, FYNNEI. CDR3 length equals 11 residues. V was clipped by 4 bases and J by 2 bases, with 3 bases between them. CDR3 region: CASSGAYEQYF. The CDR3 DNA reads TGTGCCAGCAGTGGGGCCTACGAGCAGTACTTC.

The chain combines TRBV28 with TRBJ2-2; 12 bases align to TRBD2. CDR3 size: 16 residues. Germline values: CDR1 MDHEN, CDR2 SYDVKM. The trim removed 4 bases at V and 6 bases at J, leaving 6 bases unmatched. CDR3 sequence: CASSSRLAGVSGELFF. DNA for the CDR3: TGTGCCAGCAGTTCCCGACTAGCGGGAGTCTCCGGGGAGCTGTTTTTT.

This clonotype was found many times. CDR3 region: CASSLERLGTQYF. The CDR3 DNA is TGTGCCAGCAGCTTAGAGCGGTTAGGGACCCAGTACTTC. The chain combines TRBV7-2 with TRBJ2-5; D might be TRBD2 (5 bases). Germline loops: CDR1 SGHTA, CDR2 FQGNSA. Trimming took off 1 base at V and 7 bases at J, with 10 bases between the two ends. The CDR3 spans 13 residues.

This sequence joins TRBV7-2 and TRBJ2-1; D uncertain. V was pared by 5 bases and J by 8 bases, with 13 bases between. This CDR3 has 13 amino acids. Germline loops: CDR1 SGHTA, CDR2 FQGNSA. CDR3 sequence reads: CASSTSYSYEQFF. The CDR3 region has the DNA TGTGCCAGCAGCACGTCGTATAGCTATGAGCAGTTCTTC.

This chain joins TRBV20-1 and TRBJ2-1; the D is unclear. The germline V gene encodes CDR1 DFQATT and CDR2 SNEGSKA (reference sequence). The CDR3 spans 12 residues. V was trimmed by 3 bases and J by 8 bases, leaving 11 bases between them. The CDR3 nucleotides read TGCAGTGCTAGTTCAACTTCGGATGAGCAGTTCTTC. Its translation is CSASSTSDEQFF.